The present TCR beta chain was sequenced within a study of blood T cell repertoires in COVID-19. Study-wide context: Nucleic acid was either cDNA or gDNA, and it came from T cells, B-cell-depleted T cells, or PBMCs.

The CDR3 has 13 amino acids. Per germline, CDR1 SGHRS and CDR2 YFSETQ. V was trimmed by 0 bases and J by 4 bases, leaving 7 bases between them. Original handling: Estimation of nucleated cell counts was performed using reference gene primer amplification. The assay was immunoSEQ multiplex PCR, and TCRdb's table has in-frame clones only and misses some. That table gives V, J and clone size, and the DNA gave D and trimming. The sample lists a few hundred thousand clones, about nine tenths seen once, with about 2.5% in the top ten. This chain links TRBV5-1 with TRBJ2-5; possible D gene TRBD2, 5 bases. Specimen: peripheral blood. This receptor was identified in a young man with active or convalescent COVID-19. The CDR3 here is CASSLGSGETQYF. CDR3 coding DNA: TGCGCCAGCAGCTTGGGCAGCGGAGAGACCCAGTACTTC.